The rows below give T cell receptor beta chains drawn from one sample of a study of blood T cell repertoires in COVID-19. This table comes from immunoSEQ multiplex PCR, and its TCRdb copy is limited to in-frame clones, with some not included. The table lists about 380,000 clones, roughly 77% of them singletons, with 1.1% in the top ten. The sequencing sample was made of peripheral blood. The receptors shown here come from a human donor with acute or convalescent COVID-19. The donor label of this sample is uncertain. Each CDR3 is given with its conserved first and last residue. The D gene is left open where the match is weak. Rows give clone size only sometimes, using once, few, many, or a class for an expanded clone.

j_gene: TRBJ1-5; d_gene: .; abundance: medium-sized; v_gene: TRBV28; CDR3aa: CASSLFARSLRGQPQHF; CDR3nt: TGTGCCAGCAGTTTATTCGCCAGGTCACTCCGGGGGCAGCCCCAGCATTTT
j_gene: TRBJ2-1; d_gene: TRBD2; abundance: .; v_gene: TRBV29-1; CDR3aa: CSVSIGAGVRNEQFF; CDR3nt: TGCAGCGTATCGATAGGGGCGGGAGTTAGGAATGAGCAGTTCTTC
j_gene: TRBJ1-1; d_gene: .; abundance: .; v_gene: TRBV27; CDR3aa: CASSPGGTEAFF; CDR3nt: TGTGCCAGCAGCCCGGGGGGCACTGAAGCTTTCTTT
j_gene: TRBJ1-2; d_gene: TRBD1; abundance: .; v_gene: TRBV14; CDR3aa: CASSQVTGALYGYTF; CDR3nt: TGTGCCAGCAGCCAAGTAACAGGGGCCCTTTATGGCTACACCTTC
j_gene: TRBJ1-6; d_gene: TRBD1; abundance: .; v_gene: TRBV5-1; CDR3aa: CASSWGTGASPLHF; CDR3nt: TGCGCCAGCAGCTGGGGGACAGGAGCTTCACCCCTCCACTTT
j_gene: TRBJ1-2; d_gene: .; abundance: .; v_gene: TRBV6-5; CDR3aa: CASRRTGNYGYTF; CDR3nt: TGTGCCAGCCGAAGGACGGGAAACTATGGCTACACCTTC
j_gene: TRBJ2-3; d_gene: TRBD1; abundance: .; v_gene: TRBV9; CDR3aa: CASSSGTGMTDTQYF; CDR3nt: TGTGCCAGCAGCTCCGGGACAGGGATGACAGATACGCAGTATTTT
j_gene: TRBJ1-1; d_gene: .; abundance: .; v_gene: TRBV6-5; CDR3aa: CASILQGNTEAFF; CDR3nt: TGTGCCAGCATCCTCCAGGGGAACACTGAAGCTTTCTTT
j_gene: TRBJ2-1; d_gene: .; abundance: .; v_gene: TRBV25-1; CDR3aa: CASSRVGNEQFF; CDR3nt: TGTGCCAGCAGCAGGGTAGGGAATGAGCAGTTCTTC
j_gene: TRBJ2-5; d_gene: .; abundance: .; v_gene: TRBV2; CDR3aa: CASSGSSLTQYF; CDR3nt: TGTGCCAGCAGTGGGTCTAGTCTCACCCAGTACTTC
j_gene: TRBJ2-1; d_gene: TRBD1; abundance: .; v_gene: TRBV28; CDR3aa: CASSLTGTEYNEQFF; CDR3nt: TGTGCCAGCAGTTTAACCGGGACAGAGTACAATGAGCAGTTCTTC
j_gene: TRBJ1-1; d_gene: TRBD1; abundance: .; v_gene: TRBV18; CDR3aa: CASSPGRTGGGTEAFF; CDR3nt: TGTGCCAGCTCACCCGGGCGGACAGGGGGGGGTACTGAAGCTTTCTTT
j_gene: TRBJ1-1; d_gene: .; abundance: .; v_gene: TRBV18; CDR3aa: CASSPLDTPTTEAFF; CDR3nt: TGTGCCAGCTCACCCCTGGACACTCCTACCACTGAAGCTTTCTTT
j_gene: TRBJ1-1; d_gene: TRBD1; abundance: .; v_gene: TRBV2; CDR3aa: CASRGQGRYTEAFF; CDR3nt: TGTGCCAGCAGGGGACAGGGAAGGTACACTGAAGCTTTCTTT
j_gene: TRBJ1-1; d_gene: TRBD1; abundance: once; v_gene: TRBV5-1; CDR3aa: CASSWGTGNTEAFF; CDR3nt: TGCGCCAGCAGCTGGGGGACAGGAAACACTGAAGCTTTCTTT
j_gene: TRBJ2-3; d_gene: TRBD2; abundance: .; v_gene: TRBV27; CDR3aa: CASSFQRGSTDTQYF; CDR3nt: TGTGCCAGCAGTTTCCAGCGGGGTTCCACAGATACGCAGTATTTT
j_gene: TRBJ2-6; d_gene: TRBD2; abundance: few; v_gene: TRBV29-1; CDR3aa: CSVGTSGAISGANVLTF; CDR3nt: TGCAGCGTTGGGACTAGCGGGGCTATTTCTGGGGCCAACGTCCTGACTTTC
j_gene: TRBJ2-3; d_gene: .; abundance: .; v_gene: TRBV6-6; CDR3aa: CASSYPTSDTQYF; CDR3nt: TGTGCCAGCAGTTACCCCACATCAGATACGCAGTATTTT
j_gene: TRBJ2-3; d_gene: TRBD2; abundance: .; v_gene: TRBV5-4; CDR3aa: CASSQTSGGVDTQYF; CDR3nt: TGTGCCAGCAGCCAAACTAGCGGTGGGGTCGATACGCAGTATTTT
j_gene: TRBJ1-5; d_gene: TRBD1; abundance: .; v_gene: TRBV18; CDR3aa: CASSPPGQGLGFPQHF; CDR3nt: TGTGCCAGCTCACCCCCCGGACAGGGATTGGGTTTTCCCCAGCATTTT
j_gene: TRBJ2-7; d_gene: TRBD2; abundance: .; v_gene: TRBV19; CDR3aa: CASTASATSSYEQYF; CDR3nt: TGTGCCAGTACCGCTTCAGCGACTAGCAGCTACGAGCAGTACTTC
j_gene: TRBJ1-2; d_gene: .; abundance: .; v_gene: TRBV28; CDR3aa: CASSLRVYNPGGGYTF; CDR3nt: TGTGCCAGCAGTTTGCGAGTATACAATCCTGGGGGGGGCTACACCTTC
j_gene: TRBJ2-1; d_gene: TRBD2; abundance: .; v_gene: TRBV15; CDR3aa: CATSGRSGTSGNNEQFF; CDR3nt: TGTGCCACCAGCGGACGAAGCGGGACTAGCGGAAACAATGAGCAGTTCTTC